The clone carrying this T cell receptor beta chain was counted a few times. Antigen specificity is unknown. The data are from a study of Graves' ophthalmopathy and Graves' hyperthyroidism. Study conclusions and caveats: A majority of expanded thyroid clonotypes exceeding 0.001 frequency were likewise present in blood.

V dropped 2 bases and J dropped 13 bases, with 14 bases sitting between them. The CDR3 runs 11 residues. The V gene's germline CDR1 is SQVTM and CDR2 ANQGSEA. RNA transcripts yielded amplified TCR beta CDR3 regions. Second-round multiplex PCR came after a first-round RT-PCR that employed HTBI primers. In TCRdb, the multiplex PCR reads were re-called with MiXCR into one record per CDR3 protein. The profile covers about 620,000 distinct CDR3 sequences, with 22% appearing a single time and approximately 6.9% taken by the ten largest. Hyperthyroidism is called stable when no ophthalmopathy develops within 18 months of follow-up. Hyperthyroidism cases were recent diagnoses of under 2 months' duration in people aged 18 to 65. The source of the PBMCs was over 8.5 ml of fresh peripheral blood.

The rearrangement links TRBV29-1 to TRBJ1-2; D is possibly TRBD1 (6 bases). The receptor was derived from a young woman with stable Graves' hyperthyroidism. Some clones in this sample may be carry-over from other donors' samples. The specimen sequenced was peripheral blood. Here the CDR3 DNA reads TGCAGCGTTGAAAGTACAGGGTCGGGCACCTTC. As protein: CSVESTGSGTF.